A selection of T cell receptor beta chains follows, all from one sample in a study of T-cell reconstitution after alpha-beta-depleted transplantation in children. TCRdb fed the PCR reads into MiXCR, producing one record per CDR3 protein. The repertoire holds some 43,000 distinct CDR3 sequences, with roughly 8.7% as singletons. This sample comprised PBMCs, mostly from graft donor cells, obtained 60 days after TCRalphabeta/CD19-depleted stem cell transplant. The receptors were sampled from a male patient aged 2 to 9 who had a stem cell transplant for chronic granulomatous disease, so the T cells may come from the graft donor. Both conserved end residues are part of each CDR3. The D gene is left open where the match is weak. A row's size may be missing; if present it is once, few, many or a size class.

NA	TRBV5-1	TRBJ2-1	many	TGCGCCAGCAGGACAGCTCTCTCTTACAATGAGCAGTTCTTC	CASRTALSYNEQFF
TRBD1	TRBV11-2	TRBJ1-3	many	TGTGCCAGCAGCTCCCCGGGACAGCCCGGCTCTGGAAACACCATATATTTT	CASSSPGQPGSGNTIYF
NA	TRBV7-9	TRBJ2-3	many	TGTGCCAGCAGCCCGACAGAATTCAGTACAGATACGCAGTATTTT	CASSPTEFSTDTQYF
NA	TRBV20-1	TRBJ2-7	many	TGCAGTGCTACTAGCGCTCGCTCCTACGAGCAGTACTTC	CSATSARSYEQYF
NA	TRBV12-3/TRBV12-4	TRBJ2-7	many	TGTGCCAGCAGTTTACAGGGCGAGCAGTACTTC	CASSLQGEQYF
NA	TRBV6-6	TRBJ1-4	NA	TGTGCCAGCAGGCGGGGAGCGGATGAAAAACTGTTTTTT	CASRRGADEKLFF
NA	TRBV7-9	TRBJ2-7	many	TGTGCCAGCAGCCACGATACTACAGGGAACATCGAGCAGTACTTC	CASSHDTTGNIEQYF
NA	TRBV20-1	TRBJ1-2	few	TGCAGTGCTAGGGGGCATTTGGACTATGGCTACACCTTC	CSARGHLDYGYTF
TRBD2	TRBV13	TRBJ2-3	NA	TGTGCCAGCAGCCGCGGACTAGCGGGAGATACGCAGTATTTT	CASSRGLAGDTQYF
NA	TRBV2	TRBJ2-5	NA	TGTGCCAGCAGTGAGGGTCAGGGGATCTCCCAGTACTTC	CASSEGQGISQYF
NA	TRBV6-1	TRBJ2-1	few	TGTGCCAGCAGTGATCCGGCTAGCGCCTGGGGGAATGAGCAGTTCTTC	CASSDPASAWGNEQFF
TRBD2	TRBV5-1	TRBJ2-2	NA	TGCGCCAGCAAGACGACTAGCGGAAACACCGGGGAGCTGTTTTTT	CASKTTSGNTGELFF
TRBD2	TRBV5-1	TRBJ2-5	many	TGCGCCAGCAGCCCACCGTTGACGGCGGGAGGGCCGACGGAGACCCAGTACTTC	CASSPPLTAGGPTETQYF
NA	TRBV13	TRBJ2-1	many	TGTGCCAGCAGCTTATTGCGGGGTGAGCAGTTCTTC	CASSLLRGEQFF
NA	TRBV20-1	TRBJ2-5	many	TGCAGTGCTAGTGTAGAGGGAGAGACCCAGTACTTC	CSASVEGETQYF
TRBD1	TRBV18	TRBJ2-3	few	TGTGCCAGCTCACCAGTCACAGGGGTAGATACGCAGTATTTT	CASSPVTGVDTQYF
NA	TRBV9	TRBJ2-3	many	TGTGCCAGCAGCGTATTCGGTCACACAGATACGCAGTATTTT	CASSVFGHTDTQYF
NA	TRBV20-1	TRBJ1-1	NA	TGCAGTGCTAGATTGGTACTGGGCAGGGGCCAGAACACTGAAGCTTTCTTT	CSARLVLGRGQNTEAFF
NA	TRBV15	TRBJ1-5	NA	TGTGCCACCAGCAGAGAGCAGGGTCTCAATCAGCCCCAGCATTTT	CATSREQGLNQPQHF
TRBD2	TRBV29-1	TRBJ2-3	many	TGCAGCGTTGAAGATCTTAGCGGGAGGGGAGATACGCAGTATTTT	CSVEDLSGRGDTQYF
NA	TRBV11-2	TRBJ1-1	many	TGTGCCAGCAGCTTTGGCAGGGCATACACTGAAGCTTTCTTT	CASSFGRAYTEAFF
NA	TRBV18	TRBJ1-1	few	TGTGCCAGCTCTCCCTCTGGGGGAGGCATGAACACTGAAGCTTTCTTT	CASSPSGGGMNTEAFF
TRBD1	TRBV5-1	TRBJ1-5	NA	TGCGCCAGCAGCTTGGGGGACAGGGTTGGAGGCAATCAGCCCCAGCATTTT	CASSLGDRVGGNQPQHF
NA	TRBV29-1	TRBJ1-3	few	TGCAGCGCGGTACGGAGCTCTGGAAACACCATATATTTT	CSAVRSSGNTIYF
NA	TRBV5-4	TRBJ2-7	NA	TGTGCCAGCACCTTTGGGGCAGGGGTCGAGCAGTACTTC	CASTFGAGVEQYF
NA	TRBV7-7	TRBJ2-7	many	TGTGCCAGCAGCTTGGGGCCCGGGGAGATATACGAGCAGTACTTC	CASSLGPGEIYEQYF
NA	TRBV9	TRBJ2-1	many	TGTGCCAGCAGCCCAAGGAGGGGGCCGTCCTACAATGAGCAGTTCTTC	CASSPRRGPSYNEQFF
NA	TRBV7-2	TRBJ2-7	many	TGTGCCAGCAGCTTAGGCAGGGCTCTCGAGCAGTACTTC	CASSLGRALEQYF
NA	TRBV6-5	TRBJ1-3	few	TGTGCCAGCAGTTACTCGATTGTGCCTGGAAACACCATATATTTT	CASSYSIVPGNTIYF
NA	TRBV11-2	TRBJ2-7	many	TGTGCCAGCAGCTTCGGTAGCGGGACAGCCTACGAGCAGTACTTC	CASSFGSGTAYEQYF
TRBD1	TRBV9	TRBJ1-4	medium-sized	TGTGCCAGCAGCCTCGGACAGGGATTTAATGAAAAACTGTTTTTT	CASSLGQGFNEKLFF
TRBD1	TRBV28	TRBJ1-2	many	TGTGCCAGCACCGAAAACAGGGGCCTCTATGGCTACACCTTC	CASTENRGLYGYTF
TRBD2	TRBV19	TRBJ2-5	few	TGTGCCAGTAGGACTAGCGGGAATCAAGAGACCCAGTACTTC	CASRTSGNQETQYF
NA	TRBV5-8	TRBJ2-5	many	TGTGCCCTTTCTAGGTTCCAAGAGACCCAGTACTTC	CALSRFQETQYF
TRBD2	TRBV20-1	TRBJ2-1	many	TGCAGTGCTCCCTGGACTAGCAGGGGCAATGAGCAGTTCTTC	CSAPWTSRGNEQFF
NA	TRBV27	TRBJ2-1	many	TGTGCCAGCAGCCCGACCGCGAGCGGCGGGCAGTTCTTC	CASSPTASGGQFF
NA	TRBV20-1	TRBJ2-3	many	TGCAGTGCTAGAGCCCCGGGAGATACGCAGTATTTT	CSARAPGDTQYF
NA	TRBV30	TRBJ2-7	few	TGTGCCTGGAGTGGCGCTCGGCCACCCTACGAGCAGTACTTC	CAWSGARPPYEQYF